This is a list of T cell receptor beta chains from one sample in a study of OX40 agonist ivuxolimab in advanced cancers. Using immunoSEQ multiplex PCR, the repertoire was profiled, and TCRdb retains in-frame clones only, with some absent. The repertoire holds tens of thousands of clones, with roughly 87% as singletons. Specimen: CD4+ or CD8+ T cells sorted from blood, collected in a trial of the OX40 agonist ivuxolimab. The receptors shown here come from an adult with an advanced solid tumor such as melanoma, head and neck, liver or kidney cancer. Each CDR3 is given with its conserved first and last residue. The D gene is left open where the match is weak. Not every row has a clone size; where given, it reads once, few, many or a size class.

V	size	D	length	J	CDR3	DNA
TRBV2	once	TRBD1	15	TRBJ1-5	CASSGQVGSNQPQHF	TGTGCCAGCAGCGGACAGGTGGGTAGCAATCAGCCCCAGCATTTT
TRBV15	.	TRBD1	14	TRBJ1-1	CATRTGGLATEAFF	TGTGCCACCAGGACAGGGGGGTTGGCCACTGAAGCTTTCTTT
TRBV7-2	.	.	10	TRBJ1-1	CASSRTEAFF	TGTGCCAGCAGCAGAACAGAAGCTTTCTTT
TRBV19	.	.	17	TRBJ1-1	CASSIDPDSPMNTEAFF	TGTGCCAGTAGTATAGACCCGGACAGTCCCATGAACACTGAAGCTTTCTTT
TRBV7-9	.	.	13	TRBJ1-4	CASSLTGNEKLFF	TGTGCCAGCAGCTTAACAGGGAATGAAAAACTGTTTTTT
TRBV28	.	TRBD1	18	TRBJ1-2	CASSRRPKTGALNYGYTF	TGTGCCAGCAGTCGCCGACCCAAGACAGGGGCCCTTAACTATGGCTACACCTTC
TRBV4-1	.	.	15	TRBJ2-3	CASSQVAGKRDTQYF	TGCGCCAGCAGCCAAGTCGCGGGGAAGCGAGATACGCAGTATTTT
TRBV27	few	.	15	TRBJ1-6	CASSLWYTGPSPLHF	TGTGCCAGCAGTTTATGGTACACAGGTCCCTCACCCCTCCACTTT
TRBV6-6	.	.	12	TRBJ1-4	CASLGFNEKLFF	TGTGCCAGCTTAGGCTTTAATGAAAAACTGTTTTTT
TRBV29-1	.	.	13	TRBJ2-3	CSVAQRLTDTQYF	TGCAGCGTTGCACAGAGACTCACAGATACGCAGTATTTT
TRBV28	few	.	16	TRBJ1-5	CASRPHGGSGNQPQHF	TGTGCCAGCAGGCCTCACGGGGGGAGCGGCAATCAGCCCCAGCATTTT
TRBV5-4	.	TRBD1	15	TRBJ1-2	CASSSPGGSVHGYTF	TGTGCCAGCAGCTCCCCAGGGGGCAGTGTCCATGGCTACACCTTC
TRBV4-3	.	TRBD1	15	TRBJ1-5	CASSQETGFNQPQHF	TGCGCCAGCAGCCAAGAGACAGGGTTCAATCAGCCCCAGCATTTT
TRBV5-5	.	.	13	TRBJ1-2	CASSLGPGYGYTF	TGTGCCAGCAGCTTGGGGCCAGGGTATGGCTACACCTTC
TRBV19	.	TRBD1	14	TRBJ2-7	CASSNRDRGYEQYF	TGTGCCAGTAGCAACCGGGACAGGGGTTACGAGCAGTACTTC
TRBV6-5	.	.	14	TRBJ2-5	CASSYQSGGETQYF	TGTGCCAGCAGTTATCAATCTGGGGGGGAGACCCAGTACTTC
TRBV25-1	.	TRBD1	13	TRBJ1-2	CASSRDRVYGYTF	TGTGCCAGCAGTCGGGACAGGGTCTATGGCTACACCTTC
TRBV9	.	.	14	TRBJ2-3	CASSVGLAPDTQYF	TGTGCCAGCAGCGTAGGGTTAGCGCCCGATACGCAGTATTTT
TRBV10-2	.	.	12	TRBJ2-7	CASGSQGDEQYF	TGCGCCAGCGGGTCCCAAGGAGACGAGCAGTACTTC
TRBV7-9	.	.	14	TRBJ2-3	CASSSSRVRDTQYF	TGTGCCAGCAGTTCCAGTCGGGTGAGAGATACGCAGTATTTT
TRBV6-1	.	TRBD1	15	TRBJ1-5	CASRSGGGALQPQHF	TGTGCCAGCAGGTCGGGAGGGGGCGCCCTCCAGCCCCAGCATTTT
TRBV6-1	.	.	12	TRBJ1-1	CAIKGQNTEAFF	TGTGCCATAAAGGGACAAAACACTGAAGCTTTCTTT
TRBV19	.	.	14	TRBJ1-6	CASSIFAINSPLHF	TGTGCCAGTAGTATCTTTGCGATCAATTCACCCCTCCACTTT
TRBV9	.	.	14	TRBJ2-4	CASSVGREGTIQYF	TGTGCCAGCAGCGTAGGCCGGGAAGGAACTATTCAGTACTTC